The 28 T cell receptor beta chains in this list originate from one sample, sequenced in a study of blood T cell repertoires in COVID-19. TCRdb's copy holds only in-frame clones and misses some; the assay was immunoSEQ multiplex PCR. The data show around 300,000 clones, over 75% seen once. The sequencing sample was made of PBMCs or T cells enriched from blood (not recorded which). The receptor source for this set is a woman aged 30 to 39 who had recovered from COVID-19.

This chain connects TRBV6-4 to TRBJ2-3, with 8 bases identical to TRBD1. V trimming: 4 bases; J trimming: 4 bases; junction bases outside the gene matches: 4. Per the germline V gene, CDR1 is MRHNA and CDR2 is SNTAGT. The CDR3 contains 14 residues. The CDR3 region is CASSVDRGSDTQYF. Here the CDR3 DNA reads TGTGCCAGCAGTGTTGACAGGGGATCAGATACGCAGTATTTT.

CDR3 loop: CASSLTGTANSGNTIYF. The CDR3, as DNA: TGTGCCAGCAGTCTTACCGGGACAGCAAACTCTGGAAACACCATATATTTT. The V and J genes are TRBV6-6 and TRBJ1-3, with TRBD1 matching 7 bases. The CDR3 consists of 17 residues. After removal of 5 bases from V and 0 bases from J, the junction contained 10 bases not matched to a gene. Germline V gene lookup returns CDR1 MNHNY and CDR2 SVGAGI (reference sequence).

The chain couples TRBV11-3 to TRBJ2-7; D perhaps matches TRBD1 (8 bases). The CDR3 has 15 amino acids. Trimming removed 5 bases at V and 4 bases at J, with 18 bases between. Germline CDR1 and CDR2: SGHNT and YENEEA. The CDR3 loop reads CASSTGGGPQYEQYF. The CDR3 nucleotides are TGTGCCAGCAGCACAGGGGGGGGGCCCCAGTACGAGCAGTACTTC.

The V and J genes are TRBV7-6 and TRBJ2-7; 9 nucleotides match TRBD1. V dropped 5 bases and J dropped 0; count of bases not matched to a gene: 5. This CDR3 is built from 15 residues. Looked up from germline, CDR1 is SGHVS and CDR2 is FNYEAQ. The CDR3 DNA is TGTGCCAGCAGCCCGGGACAGGGAGGCTCCTACGAGCAGTACTTC. It specifies CASSPGQGGSYEQYF.

This chain joins TRBV5-1 and TRBJ2-7, with TRBD1 identical over 9 bases. Germline assignment: CDR1 SGHRS and CDR2 YFSETQ. The CDR3 is made up of 16 amino acids. V trimming: 4 bases; J trimming: 2 bases; junction bases outside the gene matches: 10. This CDR3 reads CASSLRGRQGAYEQYF. CDR3 bases: TGCGCCAGCAGCCTCAGGGGCAGACAGGGGGCCTACGAGCAGTACTTC.

The chain recombines TRBV5-1 with TRBJ1-1; the D gene is possibly TRBD1 (6 bases). Germline values: CDR1 SGHRS, CDR2 YFSETQ. CDR3 length: 14 amino acids. Between the trimmed V and J ends, which lost 2 bases and 3 bases, there was a span of 11 bases. CDR3 in DNA: TGCGCCAGCAGCTTCGCAGGGGTAGACACTGAAGCTTTCTTT. This sequence encodes CASSFAGVDTEAFF.

The V and J genes are TRBV5-5 and TRBJ1-1; 11 bases are a match to TRBD1. The junction had 14 bases not matched to a gene; V was cut back by 0 bases and J by 7 bases. CDR1 SGHKS and CDR2 YYEKEE come from the germline V gene (reference sequence). The CDR3 has 18 residues. CDR3 nucleotides: TGTGCCAGCAGCTTGGCCGTGGACAGGGGGCCTGCCCAGGGTGAAGCTTTCTTT. This encodes CASSLAVDRGPAQGEAFF.

The chain combines TRBV12-5 with TRBJ1-1; no definite D call. CDR3 length: 14 amino acids. CDR1 is LGHNT and CDR2 is FRNRAP in the germline V gene. V lost 5 bases to trimming and J lost 1 base, with 11 bases between them. Here the CDR3 reads CASGPPGTNTEAFF. The CDR3 DNA reads as TGTGCTAGTGGTCCCCCGGGAACGAACACTGAAGCTTTCTTT.

The chain combines TRBV28 with TRBJ2-3, with 9 positions matching TRBD2. The length of the CDR3 is 17 residues. Losses at the gene ends were 1 base for V and 2 bases for J; bases not matched to a gene: 7. The germline V gene encodes CDR1 MDHEN and CDR2 SYDVKM. CDR3 sequence: CASSLFGRGGFTDTQYF. CDR3 DNA sequence: TGTGCCAGCAGTTTATTCGGGCGGGGGGGCTTCACAGATACGCAGTATTTT.

As for this clone: Different DNA sequences within this sample yield the same CDR3. The rearrangement uses TRBV7-9 and TRBJ1-2, with a weak D call TRBD1 (5 bases). CDR1 is SEHNR and CDR2 is FQNEAQ in the germline V gene (reference sequence). This CDR3 has 14 residues. With 3 bases removed from V and 4 bases from J, the gap between germline ends came to 12 bases. For the CDR3, the DNA is TGTGCCAGCAGCTTGGGAGGGACCGGCTATGGCTACACCTTC. Translation gives CASSLGGTGYGYTF.

The V call is TRBV23-1, the J call TRBJ2-2, with 8 bases matching TRBD1. TRBV23-1 is noted as an ORF with a role that remains uncertain. The CDR3 contains 17 residues. Germline trimming cut 2 bases from V and 3 bases from J; bases unmatched to any gene: 8. In DNA form, the CDR3 reads TGCGCCAGCAGTCAACCGAGGACAGGGCGGGACACCGGGGAGCTGTTTTTT. Amino acid sequence: CASSQPRTGRDTGELFF.

The chain recombines TRBV5-4 with TRBJ2-3, with D tentatively TRBD2 (5 bases). V was pared by 0 bases and J by 3 bases, with 14 bases between. The germline V gene encodes CDR1 SGHNT and CDR2 YYREEE (reference sequence). The length of the CDR3 is 16 residues. For the CDR3, the DNA is TGTGCCAGCAGCTTGGGGACTCAGCTGGGGACAGATACGCAGTATTTT. Translation gives CASSLGTQLGTDTQYF.

This clone was recorded once. The V call is TRBV6-2 or TRBV6-3, the J call TRBJ2-7; 8 bases match TRBD1. This CDR3 is 14 amino acids long. Germline CDR1 MNHEY, CDR2 SVGEGT. With 5 bases clipped from V and 4 bases from J, the junction kept 7 bases outside the gene matches. CDR3 sequence reads: CASSPRQGTYEQYF. As DNA, the CDR3 is TGTGCCAGCAGTCCCCGACAGGGGACATACGAGCAGTACTTC.

The chain joins TRBV28 to TRBJ1-2, with 10 bases aligning to TRBD1. The J segment lost 1 base and the V segment lost 6 bases, leaving 8 bases of the junction unmatched. The CDR3 is 16 residues long. From germline, CDR1 is MDHEN and CDR2 SYDVKM. CDR3 in amino acids: CASRTGGVRGNYGYTF. The CDR3 DNA reads TGTGCCAGCAGGACAGGGGGCGTTCGTGGTAACTATGGCTACACCTTC.

CDR3 bases: TGTGCCAGCAGTCTGGTGGGAGGCAGGTACACAGATACGCAGTATTTT. Translating gives CASSLVGGRYTDTQYF. The rearrangement links TRBV5-5 to TRBJ2-3, with TRBD2 as a possible D gene (6 bases). V shed 5 bases and J shed 2 bases, with 18 bases lying between them. Germline assignment: CDR1 SGHKS and CDR2 YYEKEE (reference sequence). This CDR3 comprises 16 residues.

The chain couples TRBV7-9 to TRBJ2-2, with a possible D match to TRBD1 (6 bases). This CDR3 contains 16 residues. Trimming removed 5 bases from V and 6 bases from J, with 19 bases in between. Germline CDR1 is SEHNR and CDR2 is FQNEAQ (reference sequence). The CDR3 DNA reads TGTGCCAGCAGCGCCTATTTGAGCCCAGGGGCCGGGGAGCTGTTTTTT. Translated: CASSAYLSPGAGELFF.

The chain couples TRBV10-3 to TRBJ2-7, with a possible D match to TRBD1 (6 bases). V dropped 5 bases and J dropped 2 bases, with 16 bases sitting between them. This CDR3 is 15 amino acids long. Germline V gives CDR1 ENHRY, CDR2 SYGVKD. CDR3 amino acids: CAISNLGTLPYEQYF. The CDR3 nucleotides read TGTGCCATCAGTAACCTCGGGACACTTCCCTACGAGCAGTACTTC.

J is TRBJ1-4 and V is TRBV5-1; D not resolved. There are 13 residues in the CDR3. The germline V gene encodes CDR1 SGHRS and CDR2 YFSETQ. V dropped 1 base and J dropped 8 bases, with 9 bases sitting between them. Here the CDR3 reads CASSLRTMEKLFF. CDR3 nucleotides: TGCGCCAGCAGCTTGCGGACTATGGAAAAACTGTTTTTT.

The chain employs TRBV19 and TRBJ1-1; 7 bases are a match to TRBD1. CDR3 length: 13 residues. V shed 10 bases and J 0 bases; nucleotides not matched to a gene: 5. The germline V gene has CDR1 LNHDA and CDR2 SQIVND (reference sequence). The CDR3 DNA sequence: TGTGCCACTAGGGACAGTTTGAACACTGAAGCTTTCTTT. It codes for CATRDSLNTEAFF.

The rearrangement links TRBV7-2 to TRBJ2-1; the match to TRBD2 covers 12 bases. In germline, CDR1 is SGHTA, CDR2 FQGNSA. V lost 5 bases and J lost 9; bases outside the gene matches: 5. The length of the CDR3 is 14 residues. CDR3 coding DNA: TGTGCCAGCAGCCAACTAGCGGGGGGTAGTGAGCAGTTCTTC. Its translation: CASSQLAGGSEQFF.

The V and J genes are TRBV11-3 and TRBJ2-1, with 7 positions matching TRBD1. Germline V gene lookup returns CDR1 SGHNT and CDR2 YENEEA. V was clipped by 2 bases and J by 16 bases; unmatched bases: 8. The CDR3 contains 12 residues. CDR3 sequence reads: CASSLRQGAIFF. In DNA form, the CDR3 reads TGTGCCAGCAGCTTAAGACAGGGCGCTATCTTCTTC.

This chain links TRBV5-1 with TRBJ2-2; D remains unclear. Trimming took 4 bases from V and 6 from J, leaving 4 bases between them. The CDR3 has 11 amino acids. From germline, CDR1 is SGHRS and CDR2 YFSETQ. CDR3 in DNA: TGCGCCAGCAGCCTATCCGGGGAGCTGTTTTTT. Protein product: CASSLSGELFF.

This chain uses TRBV6-5 with TRBJ1-6; D gene unclear. The CDR3 runs to 15 residues. V was trimmed by 2 bases and J by 0 bases, leaving 5 bases between them. CDR1 MNHEY and CDR2 SVGAGI come from the germline V gene. The CDR3 here is CASSYVISYNSPLHF. The CDR3 region has the DNA TGTGCCAGCAGTTACGTAATCTCCTATAATTCACCCCTCCACTTT.

V gene TRBV19 combines with J gene TRBJ2-7; TRBD2 matches 10 bases. The V gene's germline CDR1 is LNHDA and CDR2 SQIVND (reference sequence). Germline trimming cut 3 bases from V and 1 base from J; bases unmatched to any gene: 9. The CDR3 runs to 17 residues. The CDR3 is CASSMGLARPSSYEQYF. The CDR3 DNA sequence: TGTGCCAGTAGTATGGGACTAGCGCGACCATCATCCTACGAGCAGTACTTC.

The CDR3 nucleotides are TGTGCCAGCCGGGGAGGGTCCCGGAGCTCCTATAATTCACCCCTCCACTTT. Translated: CASRGGSRSSYNSPLHF. The chain recombines TRBV7-9 with TRBJ1-6; D unclear. V was clipped by 8 bases and J by 0 bases, with 17 bases between them. The CDR3 contains 17 residues. Germline assignment: CDR1 SEHNR and CDR2 FQNEAQ (reference sequence). Full variable domain (outside the CDR3, taken from reference TRBV7-9 and TRBJ1-6): DTGVSQNPRHKITKRGQNVTFRCDPISEHNRLYWYRQTLGQGPEFLTYFQNEAQLEKSRLLSDRFSAERPKGSFSTLEIQRTEQGDSAMYLCASRGGSRSSYNSPLHFGNGTRLTVT.

The chain combines TRBV5-1 with TRBJ2-7, with D perhaps matching TRBD1 (6 bases). This CDR3 is built from 14 residues. The germline V gene has CDR1 SGHRS and CDR2 YFSETQ. V gave up 5 bases and J gave up 7 bases, with 19 bases separating them. CDR3 in DNA: TGCGCCAGCAGTTATGGGGGCAGGGGTAGGGAGCAGTACTTC. It specifies CASSYGGRGREQYF.

The J gene is TRBJ1-2, the V gene TRBV7-8; TRBD1 aligns across 8 bases. This CDR3 contains 14 residues. The junction had 4 bases not matched to a gene; V was cut back by 1 base and J by 6 bases. CDR1 is SGHVS and CDR2 is FQNEAQ in the germline V gene. The CDR3 region is CASSLVSGGDGYTF. CDR3 DNA: TGTGCCAGCAGCTTAGTATCAGGGGGCGATGGCTACACCTTC.

The chain employs TRBV7-8 and TRBJ1-1; tentatively, D is TRBD1 (5 bases). The germline V gene has CDR1 SGHVS and CDR2 FQNEAQ. The V end was cut by 7 bases, the J end by 6 bases, with 15 bases between. There are 13 residues in the CDR3. In nucleotides, the CDR3 is TGTGCCAGCAACCCACTCGGGGGGTCTGAAGCTTTCTTT. It translates to CASNPLGGSEAFF.